These 11 T cell receptor beta chains originate from one sample sequenced in a study of cytomegalovirus exposure and HLA in healthy donors. The primer mix had 60 Vbeta and 13 Jbeta primers. Libraries were prepared by immunoSEQ multiplex PCR; TCRdb keeps only in-frame clonotypes and omits some of them. This sample has about 78,000 clones, with 72% found just once. The sample consisted of PBMCs. Receptors originate from a woman aged 40 to 55 in good health and CMV-seropositive.

V gene TRBV28 combines with J gene TRBJ1-5; TRBD1 is a possible D gene (6 bases). Trimming pared 2 bases from V and 4 bases from J, leaving 12 bases between. The length of the CDR3 is 15 residues. Per germline, CDR1 MDHEN and CDR2 SYDVKM. The CDR3 reads CASSLSGQFNQPQHF. CDR3 coding DNA: TGTGCCAGCAGTTTAAGTGGACAGTTTAATCAGCCCCAGCATTTT.

The chain uses TRBV7-9 and TRBJ2-1, with 7 nucleotides matching TRBD2. CDR3 size: 13 residues. The ends lost 11 bases at V and 4 bases at J; junction bases unmatched: 8. Germline-derived CDR1 and CDR2 are SEHNR and FQNEAQ (reference sequence). CDR3 coding DNA: TGTGCCTCCGGCGGCGGGGGTTACAATGAGCAGTTCTTC. Protein: CASGGGGYNEQFF.

This clone was seen a handful of times. The gene calls are TRBV5-6 and TRBJ1-1; a possible D gene is TRBD1 (5 bases). The CDR3 runs to 16 residues. Germline V gene lookup returns CDR1 SGHDT and CDR2 YYEEEE. V dropped 5 bases and J dropped 5 bases, with 22 bases sitting between them. This CDR3 is CASSFPGAGTGTEAFF. The DNA for the CDR3 is TGTGCCAGCAGTTTCCCCGGCGCGGGGACGGGTACTGAAGCTTTCTTT.

The chain combines TRBV2 with TRBJ2-7, with TRBD1 as a possible D gene (6 bases). The CDR3 is 14 amino acids. Trimming stripped 6 bases from V and 3 bases from J, with 15 bases between. Looked up from germline, CDR1 is SNHLY and CDR2 is FYNNEI. Written as DNA, the CDR3 is TGTGCCAGCAGCCCGGACAGAGCAGGCTACGAGCAGTACTTC. Protein product: CASSPDRAGYEQYF.

The chain carries TRBV2 and TRBJ2-2, with no clear D. CDR3 size: 13 residues. Trimming took 7 bases from V and 1 from J, leaving 7 bases between them. CDR1 SNHLY and CDR2 FYNNEI come from the germline V gene. CDR3 coding DNA: TGTGCCAGCATTAAGAGGAACACCGGGGAGCTGTTTTTT. It encodes CASIKRNTGELFF.

The V and J genes are TRBV28 and TRBJ1-2; maybe TRBD1 (5 bases). CDR1 is MDHEN and CDR2 is SYDVKM in the germline V gene. V lost 4 bases to trimming and J lost 8 bases, with 11 bases between them. The CDR3 spans 12 residues. CDR3 sequence: CASSSRDLGYTF. CDR3 bases: TGTGCCAGCAGTTCCCGGGACTTAGGCTACACCTTC.

This chain links TRBV9 with TRBJ2-3; 15 bases agree with TRBD2. Germline V CDR1 and CDR2: SGDLS, YYNGEE. V lost 4 bases to trimming and J lost 0 bases; unmatched junction nucleotides: 6. The CDR3 contains 18 residues. DNA for the CDR3: TGTGCCAGCAGCTTCGGGACTAGCGGGGGGACTAGCACAGATACGCAGTATTTT. This codes for CASSFGTSGGTSTDTQYF.

This chain links TRBV28 with TRBJ2-2; D not certain. CDR1 MDHEN and CDR2 SYDVKM come from the germline V gene. The CDR3 is 13 amino acids. Trimming pared 2 bases from V and 5 bases from J, leaving 6 bases between. The CDR3 reads CASSLSQTGELFF. CDR3 nucleotide sequence: TGTGCCAGCAGTTTAAGCCAAACCGGGGAGCTGTTTTTT.

The chain has TRBV27 and TRBJ1-6; TRBD1 is a possible D gene (5 bases). CDR1 and CDR2 (germline): MNHEY, SMNVEV (reference sequence). This CDR3 is 14 amino acids long. Deletions cut 4 bases from V and 6 bases from J, with 10 bases between. The DNA of the CDR3 is TGTGCCAGCAGTTCCCGACAGACTAATTCACCCCTCCACTTT. It codes for CASSSRQTNSPLHF.

This rearrangement joins TRBV4-1 to TRBJ2-1; 14 bases map to TRBD2. Germline V gene lookup returns CDR1 MGHRA and CDR2 YSYEKL. CDR3 length: 18 residues. V dropped 0 bases and J dropped 9; count of bases not matched to a gene: 10. DNA for the CDR3: TGCGCCAGCAGCCAAGATTTGGGACTAGCGGGAGTTCGAGGTGAGCAGTTCTTC. Translating it yields CASSQDLGLAGVRGEQFF.

This chain links TRBV18 with TRBJ1-1, with D possibly TRBD1 on 5 matching bases. The CDR3 totals 14 residues. Deletions cut 5 bases from V and 1 base from J, with 11 bases between. Germline CDR1 KGHSH, CDR2 LQKENI. The CDR3: CASSDSIPNTEAFF. The CDR3 DNA reads TGTGCCAGCTCAGACAGTATTCCGAACACTGAAGCTTTCTTT. The whole variable domain, remainder taken from reference TRBV18 and TRBJ1-1, is NAGVMQNPRHLVRRRGQEARLRCSPMKGHSHVYWYRQLPEEGLKFMVYLQKENIIDESGMPKERFSAEFPKEGPSILRIQQVVRGDSAAYFCASSDSIPNTEAFFGQGTRLTVV.